Reported below is one T cell receptor beta chain. In the source study's methods: Amplification of reference gene primers provided the estimated nucleated cell counts. The assay was immunoSEQ multiplex PCR, and TCRdb's table has in-frame clones only and misses some. Clone size and V and J calls were adopted from that table, with D and trimming inferred from the DNA. The sample gives tens of thousands of clones, under 90% of which show up once; 9% to 13% is in the top ten. The CDR3 covers 15 residues. The germline CDR1 and CDR2 sequences are SGHRS and YFSETQ. Trimming left V 0 bases short and J 0 bases short, with 9 bases between. This specimen belongs to a study of blood T cell repertoires in COVID-19. Looking at the study overall: Donors in the United States, Italy and Spain gave samples during acute or convalescent COVID-19. Nucleic acid was either cDNA or gDNA, and it came from T cells, B-cell-depleted T cells, or PBMCs.

Material: peripheral blood. The V gene is TRBV5-1, the J gene TRBJ1-1, with unresolved D. This TCR was recovered from a man aged 65-85 years with acute or convalescent COVID-19. CDR3 coding DNA: TGCGCCAGCAGCTTGGTATCGAGTTTGAACACTGAAGCTTTCTTT. It encodes CASSLVSSLNTEAFF. Drawing the rest from reference TRBV5-1 and TRBJ1-1, the complete variable domain is KAGVTQTPRYLIKTRGQQVTLSCSPISGHRSVSWYQQTPGQGLQFLFEYFSETQRNKGNFPGRFSGRQFSNSRSEMNVSTLELGDSALYLCASSLVSSLNTEAFFGQGTRLTVV.